These 15 T cell receptor beta chains came from one sample sequenced in a study of Ad26.COV2.S vaccination and SARS-CoV-2 variants. Described treatment: some 19 received Ad26.COV2.S at low or high dose, single or two shots; roughly five received placebo; per-sample allocation not given. It was on day 63 after the first vaccine or placebo injection that samples were taken. The table came from immunoSEQ multiplex PCR; TCRdb's copy has only in-frame clones and leaves some out. The sample carries about 320,000 clones, about 82% recorded once. Specimen: peripheral blood, collected in a trial of Ad26.COV2.S vaccine versus placebo. The receptors here all came from a person aged 18 to 59 who received the Ad26.COV2.S COVID-19 vaccine or a placebo.

The chain recombines TRBV30 with TRBJ1-1; 8 bases align to TRBD1. The CDR3 consists of 12 residues. V trimming: 5 bases; J trimming: 4 bases; junction bases outside the gene matches: 3. CDR1 and CDR2 from the germline V gene are GTSNPN and SVGIG (reference sequence). The CDR3 nucleotides read TGTGCCTGGCTTGACAGGGGCACTGAAGCTTTCTTT. Protein: CAWLDRGTEAFF.

The V gene is TRBV3-1 (or the pseudogene TRBV3-2), the J gene TRBJ1-1; tentatively, D is TRBD1 (5 bases). Trimming pared 3 bases from V and 10 bases from J, leaving 12 bases between. The length of the CDR3 is 12 residues. Germline CDR1 reads LGHDT; CDR2 reads YNNKEL (reference sequence). CDR3 bases: TGTGCCAGCAGCCAGGGGGGTTGGGGAGCTTTCTTT. Translating gives CASSQGGWGAFF.

In its sample, this clone was seen once. V is TRBV21-1 and J is TRBJ1-3; the DNA was not compared with TRBD1, the D call given in the table. TRBV21-1 is a documented pseudogene. The CDR3 loop spans 19 amino acids. The CDR3 protein is CASSKVKAGALKTGNTIYF. For the CDR3, the DNA is TGTGCCAGCAGCAAAGTAAAAGCTGGGGCCCTTAAAACTGGAAACACCATATATTTT.

V gene TRBV3-1 (or the pseudogene TRBV3-2) combines with J gene TRBJ2-7, with TRBD2 as a possible D gene (5 bases). The CDR3 is 14 amino acids. Per germline, CDR1 LGHDT and CDR2 YNNKEL (reference sequence). Trimming took 0 bases from V and 2 from J, leaving 8 bases between them. The CDR3 coding sequence is TGTGCCAGCAGCCAAGACGTCGGGACCTACGAGCAGTACTTC. Its protein product is CASSQDVGTYEQYF.

This clone turned up a few times. J is TRBJ1-1 and V is TRBV7-3; unclear D gene. Germline CDR1 is SGHTA and CDR2 is FQGTGA. Trimming stripped 5 bases from V and 4 bases from J, with 23 bases between. The CDR3 has 17 amino acids. The CDR3 sequence is CASSELGPSRTGTEAFF. As DNA, the CDR3 is TGTGCCAGCAGCGAGCTCGGTCCTTCCCGAACGGGCACTGAAGCTTTCTTT.

V is TRBV24-1 and J is TRBJ2-1, with 8 bases matching TRBD2. The germline V gene has CDR1 KGHDR and CDR2 SFDVKD. The CDR3 consists of 18 residues. Losses at the gene ends were 0 bases for V and 6 bases for J; bases not matched to a gene: 12. CDR3 sequence: CATSDLRRGAKRRNEQFF. The CDR3 DNA sequence: TGTGCCACCAGTGATTTGAGGCGGGGGGCCAAAAGACGCAATGAGCAGTTCTTC.

The chain uses TRBV3-1 (or the pseudogene TRBV3-2) and TRBJ1-1; D possibly corresponds to TRBD1 (6 bases). This CDR3 spans 14 amino acids. Germline CDR1 reads LGHDT; CDR2 reads YNNKEL (reference sequence). Trimming removed 5 bases from V and 7 bases from J, with 17 bases in between. CDR3 sequence: CASSARDIVREAFF. The CDR3 bases are TGTGCCAGCAGCGCTAGGGACATCGTCCGTGAAGCTTTCTTT.

This clone was picked up a small number of times. This chain connects TRBV15 to TRBJ2-6; D is undetermined. The CDR3 has 11 residues. Germline loops: CDR1 LNHNV, CDR2 YYDKDF (reference sequence). V dropped 3 bases and J dropped 9 bases, with 3 bases sitting between them. In DNA form, the CDR3 reads TGTGCCACCAGCAGCCTCAACGTCCTGACTTTC. This translates into CATSSLNVLTF.

The chain's CDR3 is CASSTGGQGRPGSGYTF. The CDR3 DNA follows: TGTGCCAGCAGCACGGGGGGACAGGGGCGTCCAGGAAGTGGCTACACCTTC. V gene TRBV5-4 combines with J gene TRBJ1-2; 10 nucleotides align to TRBD1. Trimming at V came to 4 bases and at J to 7 bases, leaving 16 bases not matched to a gene. The CDR3 contains 17 residues. Germline V gene sequence: CDR1 SGHNT, CDR2 YYREEE (reference sequence).

This chain joins TRBV5-1 and TRBJ1-3; D possibly corresponds to TRBD1 (6 bases). CDR1 is SGHRS, CDR2 YFSETQ, per germline. V was trimmed by 7 bases and J by 0 bases, leaving 14 bases between them. The CDR3 covers 15 residues. The CDR3 here is CASRWGLSSGNTIYF. For the CDR3, the DNA is TGCGCCAGCCGCTGGGGGCTTAGCTCTGGAAACACCATATATTTT.

V is TRBV5-1 and J is TRBJ2-5; D might be TRBD2 (5 bases). Germline CDR1 is SGHRS and CDR2 is YFSETQ. Trimming cost V 0 bases and J 3 bases, with 6 bases left between them. CDR3 length: 13 residues. The CDR3 reads CASSLGTEETQYF. CDR3 sequence (DNA): TGCGCCAGCAGCTTGGGGACTGAAGAGACCCAGTACTTC.

The chain joins TRBV27 to TRBJ2-7, with a weak D call TRBD1 (6 bases). The CDR3 contains 13 residues. Trimming removed 5 bases at V and 1 base at J, with 9 bases between. Germline V gene lookup returns CDR1 MNHEY and CDR2 SMNVEV (reference sequence). This CDR3 reads CASSPTGSYEQYF. The CDR3 coding sequence is TGTGCCAGCAGTCCTACAGGGTCCTACGAGCAGTACTTC.

This chain uses TRBV5-4 with TRBJ2-5, with a possible D match to TRBD2 (7 bases). This CDR3 has 15 residues. Germline V gives CDR1 SGHNT, CDR2 YYREEE (reference sequence). V was pared by 9 bases and J by 2 bases, with 20 bases between. This CDR3 is CAISRAGGPQETQYF. The CDR3 DNA reads TGTGCCATCTCCCGGGCCGGGGGGCCACAAGAGACCCAGTACTTC.

J is TRBJ2-3 and V is TRBV7-9; 7 bases map to TRBD1. Trimming cost V 6 bases and J 3 bases; bases outside gene matches: 9. The CDR3 has 15 residues. Germline CDR1 and CDR2: SEHNR and FQNEAQ (reference sequence). CDR3 sequence: CASRTRDRGTDTQYF. CDR3 sequence (DNA): TGTGCCAGCAGAACCCGGGACAGAGGAACAGATACGCAGTATTTT.

The chain employs TRBV7-6 and TRBJ2-5; either TRBD1 or TRBD2 may supply D (5 bases each). The V gene's germline CDR1 is SGHVS and CDR2 FNYEAQ. Trimming cost V 6 bases and J 2 bases, with 22 bases left between them. The CDR3 is 17 residues long. CDR3 region: CASREGPILGPQETQYF. As DNA, the CDR3 is TGTGCCAGCAGAGAGGGACCAATTCTCGGCCCGCAAGAGACCCAGTACTTC.